This T cell receptor (beta chain) was found in a study of blood T cells in healthy people across ages. Study information: T cells yielded about one barcoded beta molecule per two cells through template switching.

Findings and limits, study-wide: Unsorted PBMC material precluded a definitive naive versus antigen-experienced comparison.

Remarks on this clonotype: Its antigen is still unknown.

The use of a sample-barcoded 5' primer and a J-beta primer mix characterized a second PCR of about 7 to 12 cycles. TCRdb passed the 5' RACE reads through MiXCR, listing each CDR3 protein once. The data hold approximately 1.5 million distinct CDR3 sequences, with 30% to 40% observed a single time. V dropped 0 bases and J dropped 4 bases, with 10 bases sitting between them. Germline lookup yields CDR1 SGHRS and CDR2 YFSETQ. The CDR3 extends over 14 amino acids. The specimen was blood. The clonotype comes from a woman in her twenties or thirties in good health. V usage is TRBV5-1 and J usage is TRBJ2-5, with D possibly being TRBD1 (5 bases). The CDR3 DNA is TGCGCCAGCAGCTTGGATCAGGGAACAGAGACCCAGTACTTC. It yields the protein CASSLDQGTETQYF.